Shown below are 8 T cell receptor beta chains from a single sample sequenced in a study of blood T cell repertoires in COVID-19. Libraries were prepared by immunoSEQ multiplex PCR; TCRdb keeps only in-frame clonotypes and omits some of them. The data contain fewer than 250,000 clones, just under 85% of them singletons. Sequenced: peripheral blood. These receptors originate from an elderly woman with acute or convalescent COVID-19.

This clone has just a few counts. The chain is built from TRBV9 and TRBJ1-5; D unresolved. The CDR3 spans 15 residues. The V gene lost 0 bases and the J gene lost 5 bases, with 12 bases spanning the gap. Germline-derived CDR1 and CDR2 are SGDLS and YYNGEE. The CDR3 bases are TGTGCCAGCAGCGTAGAAGCGGAAACCTATCAGCCCCAGCATTTT. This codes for CASSVEAETYQPQHF.

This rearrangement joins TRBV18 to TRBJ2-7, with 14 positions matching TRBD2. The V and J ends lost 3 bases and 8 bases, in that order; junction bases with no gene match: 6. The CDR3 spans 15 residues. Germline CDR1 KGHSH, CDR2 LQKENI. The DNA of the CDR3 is TGTGCCAGCTCACCCACCGGGACTAGCGGGAGTAAGCAGTACTTC. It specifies CASSPTGTSGSKQYF.

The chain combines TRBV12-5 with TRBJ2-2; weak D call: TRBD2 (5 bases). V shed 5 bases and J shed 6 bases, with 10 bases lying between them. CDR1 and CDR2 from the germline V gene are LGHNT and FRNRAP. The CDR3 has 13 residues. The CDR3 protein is CASGPIGAGELFF. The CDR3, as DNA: TGTGCTAGTGGTCCTATCGGGGCCGGGGAGCTGTTTTTT.

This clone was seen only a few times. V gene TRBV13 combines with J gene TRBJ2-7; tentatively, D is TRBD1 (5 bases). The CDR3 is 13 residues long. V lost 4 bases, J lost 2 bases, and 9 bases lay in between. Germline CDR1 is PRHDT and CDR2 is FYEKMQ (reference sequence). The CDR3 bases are TGTGCCAGCAGCTCGACAGTTACCTACGAGCAGTACTTC. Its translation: CASSSTVTYEQYF.

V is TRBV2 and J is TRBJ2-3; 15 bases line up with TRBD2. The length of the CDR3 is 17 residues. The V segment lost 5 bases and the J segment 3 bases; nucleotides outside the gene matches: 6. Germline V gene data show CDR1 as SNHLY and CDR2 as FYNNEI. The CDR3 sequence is CASSTGTSGRFTDTQYF. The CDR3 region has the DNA TGTGCCAGCAGTACAGGGACTAGCGGGAGGTTTACAGATACGCAGTATTTT.

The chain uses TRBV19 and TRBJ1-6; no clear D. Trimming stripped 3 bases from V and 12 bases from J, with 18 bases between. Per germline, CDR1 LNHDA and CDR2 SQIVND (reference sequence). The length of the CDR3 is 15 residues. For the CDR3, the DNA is TGTGCCAGTAGTATTAGCTCCGGGTCCCGGGGACCCCTCCACTTT. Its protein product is CASSISSGSRGPLHF.

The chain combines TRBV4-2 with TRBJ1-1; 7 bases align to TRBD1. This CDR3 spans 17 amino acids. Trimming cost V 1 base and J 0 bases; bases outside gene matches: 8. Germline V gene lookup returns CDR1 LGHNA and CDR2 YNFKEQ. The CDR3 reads CASSQGGAGGLNTEAFF. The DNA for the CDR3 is TGTGCCAGCAGCCAAGGAGGTGCAGGGGGGTTGAACACTGAAGCTTTCTTT.

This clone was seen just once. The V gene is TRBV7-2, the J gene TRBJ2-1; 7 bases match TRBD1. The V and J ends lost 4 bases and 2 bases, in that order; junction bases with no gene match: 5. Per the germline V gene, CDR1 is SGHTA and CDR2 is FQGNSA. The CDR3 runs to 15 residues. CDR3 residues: CASSSHRGAYNEQFF. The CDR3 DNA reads TGTGCCAGCAGCTCCCACAGGGGAGCCTACAATGAGCAGTTCTTC.